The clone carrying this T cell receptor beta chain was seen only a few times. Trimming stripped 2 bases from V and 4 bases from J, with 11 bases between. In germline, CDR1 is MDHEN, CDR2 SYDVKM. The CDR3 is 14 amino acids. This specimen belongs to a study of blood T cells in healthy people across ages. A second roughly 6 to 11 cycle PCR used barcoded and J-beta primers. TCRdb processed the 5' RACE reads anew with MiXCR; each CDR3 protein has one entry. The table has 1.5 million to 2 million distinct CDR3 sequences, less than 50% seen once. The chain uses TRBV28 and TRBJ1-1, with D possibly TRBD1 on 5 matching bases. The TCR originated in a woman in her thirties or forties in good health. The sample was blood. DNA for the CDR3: TGTGCCAGCAGTTTAGGTGTGAGGGGCACTGAAGCTTTCTTT. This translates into CASSLGVRGTEAFF. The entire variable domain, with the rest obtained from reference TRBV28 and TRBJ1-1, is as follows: DVKVTQSSRYLVKRTGEKVFLECVQDMDHENMFWYRQDPGLGLRLIYFSYDVKMKEKGDIPEGYSVSREKKERFSLILESASTNQTSMYLCASSLGVRGTEAFFGQGTRLTVV.